This TCR beta chain was sequenced during a study of cytomegalovirus exposure and HLA in healthy donors. On the study more broadly: The study's early data release held some 85 million unique TCRs from HLA-typed donors. Assignment to the Caucasian-associated ancestry cluster applied to over 70% of the approximately 420 genotyped donors.

The CDR3 spans 15 residues. V trimming: 3 bases; J trimming: 5 bases; junction bases outside the gene matches: 11. Germline V CDR1 and CDR2: SGHTS, YDEGEE. A multiplex PCR was run with 60 Vbeta primers and 13 Jbeta primers. TCRdb's table, derived via immunoSEQ multiplex PCR, lists solely in-frame clones and lacks some. The repertoire has more than 95,000 clones, approximately 81% of them found once; the top ten carry under 4%. Material: PBMCs. V and J are TRBV5-8 and TRBJ2-7; 7 bases are shared with TRBD1. The receptor was derived from a young woman in good health and CMV-seronegative. CDR3 residues: CASSYRQGGGDEQYF. The CDR3 DNA sequence: TGTGCCAGCAGCTATCGACAGGGTGGAGGAGACGAGCAGTACTTC. The complete variable domain, with remaining parts taken from reference TRBV5-8 and TRBJ2-7, reads EAGVTQSPTHLIKTRGQQATLRCSPISGHTSVYWYQQALGLGLQFLLWYDEGEERNRGNFPPRFSGRQFPNYSSELNVNALELEDSALYLCASSYRQGGGDEQYFGPGTRLTVT.